Here is one TCR beta chain with its context. The entry originates in a study of T cell repertoires in ileal Crohn's disease. The CDR3 sequence is 16 residues long. Germline CDR1 reads SEHNR; CDR2 reads FQNEAQ (reference sequence). V was pared by 1 base and J by 1 base, with 12 bases between. Sequenced by immunoSEQ multiplex PCR; TCRdb stores in-frame clones only, minus some. The table records 30,000 or so clones, about 81% of them present only once. The rearrangement links TRBV7-9 to TRBJ2-3, with a possible D match to TRBD2 (5 bases). Sequenced material: ileal tissue. The clonotype originates from an adult with Crohn's disease. CDR3 region: CASSLVEGWGTDTQYF. As DNA, the CDR3 is TGTGCCAGCAGCTTAGTCGAGGGCTGGGGCACAGATACGCAGTATTTT.